This T cell receptor beta chain was observed in a study of blood T cell repertoires in COVID-19. Study-wide background: Some COVID-19 samples were acute and others convalescent; all came from the United States, Italy and Spain. Nucleic acid was either cDNA or gDNA, and it came from T cells, B-cell-depleted T cells, or PBMCs.

Per the study methods: Estimates of nucleated cell counts were drawn from the amplification of reference gene primers. The assay was immunoSEQ multiplex PCR, and TCRdb's table has in-frame clones only and misses some. Clone size and V and J calls were adopted from that table, with D and trimming inferred from the DNA. The top ten clones hold around 0.7% of a sample with about 260,000 clones, around 90% of them seen once. V was pared by 1 base and J by 3 bases, with 13 bases between. From germline, CDR1 is SGHAT and CDR2 FQNNGV. The length of the CDR3 is 15 residues. The sequence was collected from a human donor in a cohort sampled during active COVID-19. V is TRBV11-2 and J is TRBJ2-7, with D tentatively TRBD2 (5 bases). The sample comprised peripheral blood. DNA for the CDR3: TGTGCCAGCAGCTTAGCGATGAGGGCTGACTACGAGCAGTACTTC. Its translation is CASSLAMRADYEQYF.